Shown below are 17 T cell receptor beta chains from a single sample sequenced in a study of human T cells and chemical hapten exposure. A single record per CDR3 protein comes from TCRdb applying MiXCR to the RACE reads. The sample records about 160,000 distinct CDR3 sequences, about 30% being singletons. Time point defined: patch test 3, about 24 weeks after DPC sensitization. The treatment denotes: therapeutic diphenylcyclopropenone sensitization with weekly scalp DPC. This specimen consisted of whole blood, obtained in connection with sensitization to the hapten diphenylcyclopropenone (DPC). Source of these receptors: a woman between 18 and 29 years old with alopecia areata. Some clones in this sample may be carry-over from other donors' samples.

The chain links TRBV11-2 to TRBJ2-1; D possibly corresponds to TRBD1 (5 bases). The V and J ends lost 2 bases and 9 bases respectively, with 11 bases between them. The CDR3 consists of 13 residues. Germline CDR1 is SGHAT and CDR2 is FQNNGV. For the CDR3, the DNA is TGTGCCAGCAGCTTATTAAGGGGATTTGAGCAGTTCTTC. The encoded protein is CASSLLRGFEQFF. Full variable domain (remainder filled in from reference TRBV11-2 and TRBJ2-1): EAGVAQSPRYKIIEKRQSVAFWCNPISGHATLYWYQQILGQGPKLLIQFQNNGVVDDSQLPKDRFSAERLKGVDSTLKIQPAKLEDSAVYLCASSLLRGFEQFFGPGTRLTVL.

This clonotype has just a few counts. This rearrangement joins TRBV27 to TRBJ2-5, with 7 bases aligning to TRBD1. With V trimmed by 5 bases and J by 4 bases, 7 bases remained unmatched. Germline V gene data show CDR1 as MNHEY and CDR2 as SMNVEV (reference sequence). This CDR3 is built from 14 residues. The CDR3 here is CASSPRGYGETQYF. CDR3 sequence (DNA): TGTGCCAGCAGTCCCAGGGGGTACGGAGAGACCCAGTACTTC.

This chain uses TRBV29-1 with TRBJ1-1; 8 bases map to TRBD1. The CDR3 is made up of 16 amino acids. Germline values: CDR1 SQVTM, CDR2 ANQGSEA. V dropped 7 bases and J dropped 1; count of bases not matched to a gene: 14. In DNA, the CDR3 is TGCAGCGCAGAGGGTTGGACAGGGAGATGGAACACTGAAGCTTTCTTT. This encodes CSAEGWTGRWNTEAFF.

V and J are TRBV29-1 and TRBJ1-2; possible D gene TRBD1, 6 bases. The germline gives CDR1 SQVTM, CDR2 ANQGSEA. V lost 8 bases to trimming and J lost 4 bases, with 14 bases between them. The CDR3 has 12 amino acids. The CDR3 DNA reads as TGCAGCTTCAGGGGAACAGGCTATGGCTACACCTTC. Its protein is CSFRGTGYGYTF. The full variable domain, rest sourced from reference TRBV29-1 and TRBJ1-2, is SAVISQKPSRDICQRGTSLTIQCQVDSQVTMMFWYRQQPGQSLTLIATANQGSEATYESGFVIDKFPISRPNLTFSTLTVSNMSPEDSSIYLCSFRGTGYGYTFGSGTRLTVV.

The CDR3 coding sequence is TGCGCCAGCAGCGGGGGGACTAGCGGGAGAGAGACCCAGTACTTC. Its translation is CASSGGTSGRETQYF. The chain links TRBV5-1 to TRBJ2-5; 14 bases align to TRBD2. Trimming removed 4 bases from V and 4 bases from J; junction bases left unmatched: 3. CDR3 length: 15 amino acids. Germline V gene data show CDR1 as SGHRS and CDR2 as YFSETQ.

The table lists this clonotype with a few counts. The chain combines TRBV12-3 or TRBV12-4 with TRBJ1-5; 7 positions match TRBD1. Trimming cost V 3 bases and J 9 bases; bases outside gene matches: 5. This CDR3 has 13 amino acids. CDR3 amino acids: CASSFAGDRPQHF. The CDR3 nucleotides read TGTGCCAGCAGTTTTGCAGGGGACAGGCCCCAGCATTTT.

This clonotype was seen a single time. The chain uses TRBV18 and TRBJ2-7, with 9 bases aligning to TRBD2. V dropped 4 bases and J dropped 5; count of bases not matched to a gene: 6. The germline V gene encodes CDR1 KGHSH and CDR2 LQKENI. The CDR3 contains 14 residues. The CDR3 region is CASSLSGSRNEQYF. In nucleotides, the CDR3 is TGTGCCAGCTCACTTAGCGGGAGTCGCAACGAGCAGTACTTC.

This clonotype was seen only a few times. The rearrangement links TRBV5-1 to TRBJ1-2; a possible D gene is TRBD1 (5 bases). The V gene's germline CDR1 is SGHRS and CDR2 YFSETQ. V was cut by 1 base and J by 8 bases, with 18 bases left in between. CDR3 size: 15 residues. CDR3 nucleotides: TGCGCCAGCAGCTTGAGGCCGGGGTCAGGGCGCGGCTACACCTTC. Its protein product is CASSLRPGSGRGYTF.

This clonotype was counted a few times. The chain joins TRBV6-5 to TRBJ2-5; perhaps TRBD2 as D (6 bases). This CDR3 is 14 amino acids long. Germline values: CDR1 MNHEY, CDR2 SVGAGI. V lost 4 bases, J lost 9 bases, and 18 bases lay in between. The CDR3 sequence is CASSSQDYSQAQYF. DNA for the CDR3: TGTGCCAGCAGTTCCCAGGACTACTCCCAGGCCCAGTACTTC.

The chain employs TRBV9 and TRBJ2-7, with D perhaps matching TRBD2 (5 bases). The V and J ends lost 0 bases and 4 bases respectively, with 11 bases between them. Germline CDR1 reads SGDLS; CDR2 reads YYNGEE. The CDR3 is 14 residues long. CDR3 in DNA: TGTGCCAGCAGCGTAGGGGAGATCGGGTACGAGCAGTACTTC. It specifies CASSVGEIGYEQYF.

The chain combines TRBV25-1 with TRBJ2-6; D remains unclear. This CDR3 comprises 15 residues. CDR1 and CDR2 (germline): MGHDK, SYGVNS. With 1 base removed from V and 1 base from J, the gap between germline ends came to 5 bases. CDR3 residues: CASSELGSGANVLTF. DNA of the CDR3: TGTGCCAGCAGTGAATTAGGTTCTGGGGCCAACGTCCTGACTTTC.

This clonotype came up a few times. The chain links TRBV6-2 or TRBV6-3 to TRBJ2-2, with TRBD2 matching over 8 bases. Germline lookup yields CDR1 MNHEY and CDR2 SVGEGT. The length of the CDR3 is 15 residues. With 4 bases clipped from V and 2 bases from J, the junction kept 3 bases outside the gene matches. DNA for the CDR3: TGTGCCAGCAGTTCGCGGGGGGACAACACCGGGGAGCTGTTTTTT. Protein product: CASSSRGDNTGELFF.

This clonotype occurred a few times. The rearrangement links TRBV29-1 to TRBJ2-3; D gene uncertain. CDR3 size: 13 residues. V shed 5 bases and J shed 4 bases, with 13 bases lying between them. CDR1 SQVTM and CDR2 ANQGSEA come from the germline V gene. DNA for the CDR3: TGCAGCGTTAAGGACCCTAACCCAGATACGCAGTATTTT. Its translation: CSVKDPNPDTQYF.

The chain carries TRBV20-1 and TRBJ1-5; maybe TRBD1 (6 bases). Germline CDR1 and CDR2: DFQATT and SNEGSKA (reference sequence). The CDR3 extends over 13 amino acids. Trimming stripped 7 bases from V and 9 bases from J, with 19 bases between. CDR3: CSGIGQGLGPQHF. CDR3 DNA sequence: TGCAGTGGAATTGGGCAGGGGCTTGGGCCCCAGCATTTT.

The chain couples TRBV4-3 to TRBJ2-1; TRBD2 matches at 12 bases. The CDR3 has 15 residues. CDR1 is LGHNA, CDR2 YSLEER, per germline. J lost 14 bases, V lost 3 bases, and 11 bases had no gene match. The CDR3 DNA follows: TGCGCCAGCAGCCAGTCCGAACTAGCGGGAGGAGTAAAGTTCTTC. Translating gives CASSQSELAGGVKFF.

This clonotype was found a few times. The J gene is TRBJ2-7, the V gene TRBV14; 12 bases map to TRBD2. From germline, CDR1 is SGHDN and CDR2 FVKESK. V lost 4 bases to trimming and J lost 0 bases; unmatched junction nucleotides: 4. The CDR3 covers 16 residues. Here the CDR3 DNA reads TGTGCCAGCAGCCGACCGACTAGCGGGAGCTCCTACGAGCAGTACTTC. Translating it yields CASSRPTSGSSYEQYF. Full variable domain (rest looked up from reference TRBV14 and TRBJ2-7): EAGVTQFPSHSVIEKGQTVTLRCDPISGHDNLYWYRRVMGKEIKFLLHFVKESKQDESGMPNNRFLAERTGGTYSTLKVQPAELEDSGVYFCASSRPTSGSSYEQYFGPGTRLTVT.

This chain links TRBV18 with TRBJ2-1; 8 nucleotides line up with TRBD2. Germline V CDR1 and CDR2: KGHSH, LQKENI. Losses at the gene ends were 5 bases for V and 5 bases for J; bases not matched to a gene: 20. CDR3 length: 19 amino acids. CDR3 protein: CASSKYGTSGVNANNEQFF. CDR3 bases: TGTGCCAGCTCAAAGTACGGCACTAGCGGAGTAAACGCCAACAATGAGCAGTTCTTC.